Each of the 3 T cell receptor beta chains below was sequenced from the same sample in a study of TIL therapy for anti-PD-1-resistant metastatic lung cancer. Sequencing used immunoSEQ v3. Some clones are missing from TCRdb's copy, which holds only in-frame ones; the method was immunoSEQ multiplex PCR. The sample has some 90,000 clones, just over 65% seen once. Time point described: pre-treatment sample, taken before nivolumab and TIL therapy. Pleural nodules or supraclavicular lymph nodes made up most of the excised metastases sampled. Sequences were derived from tumor tissue, sampled at baseline. These receptors came from a person between 30 and 80 years old with non-small cell lung cancer.

In this sample, this clone turned up once. The rearrangement links TRBV7-9 to TRBJ2-2, with D possibly being TRBD1 or TRBD2 (5 bases each). Germline CDR1 is SEHNR and CDR2 is FQNEAQ (reference sequence). Trimming left V 5 bases short and J 2 bases short, with 9 bases between. This CDR3 is 14 amino acids long. The CDR3 DNA reads TGTGCCAGCAGCCCGGGGACCAACACCGGGGAGCTGTTTTTT. This translates into CASSPGTNTGELFF.

There are a few counts of this clone. This specimen includes other DNA sequences encoding the same CDR3. The V and J genes are TRBV30 and TRBJ2-6; maybe TRBD1 (6 bases). Germline assignment: CDR1 GTSNPN and CDR2 SVGIG (reference sequence). The CDR3 sequence is 15 residues long. The V end was cut by 0 bases, the J end by 2 bases, with 8 bases between. The CDR3 region is CAWSVGGPGANVLTF. CDR3 coding DNA: TGTGCCTGGAGTGTAGGGGGACCTGGGGCCAACGTCCTGACTTTC.

The gene calls are TRBV5-4 and TRBJ2-5, with D perhaps being TRBD1 or TRBD2 (5 bases each). This CDR3 is built from 14 residues. Germline loops: CDR1 SGHNT, CDR2 YYREEE (reference sequence). The ends were cut back, 4 bases at V and 4 bases at J, with 14 bases in the middle. The CDR3 coding sequence is TGTGCCAGCAGCCCCGGGACCCGTCGAGAGACCCAGTACTTC. Translated, it gives CASSPGTRRETQYF.